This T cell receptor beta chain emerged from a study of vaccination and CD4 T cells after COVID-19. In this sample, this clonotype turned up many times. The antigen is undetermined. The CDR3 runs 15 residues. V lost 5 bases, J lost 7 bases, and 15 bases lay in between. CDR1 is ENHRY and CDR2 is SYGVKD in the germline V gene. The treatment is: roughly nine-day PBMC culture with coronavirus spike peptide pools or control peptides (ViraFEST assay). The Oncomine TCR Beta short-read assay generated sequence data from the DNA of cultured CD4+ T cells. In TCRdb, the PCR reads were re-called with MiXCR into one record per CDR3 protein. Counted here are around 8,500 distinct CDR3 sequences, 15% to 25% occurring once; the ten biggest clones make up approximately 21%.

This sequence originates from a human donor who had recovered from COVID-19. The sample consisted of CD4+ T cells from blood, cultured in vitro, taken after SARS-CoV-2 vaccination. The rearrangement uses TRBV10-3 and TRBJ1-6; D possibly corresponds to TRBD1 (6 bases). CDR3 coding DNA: TGTGCCATCAGTTTGGAGGACAGCAGCAATTCACCCCTCCACTTT. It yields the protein CAISLEDSSNSPLHF.